A selection of T cell receptor beta chains follows, all from one sample in a study of OX40 agonist ivuxolimab in advanced cancers. Here immunoSEQ multiplex PCR was the method, and the copy in TCRdb shows in-frame clones only, minus some. There are just under 100,000 clones in the sample; approximately 95% occur only once, and 0.15% to 0.2% lies in the top ten. The starting material was CD4+ or CD8+ T cells sorted from blood, obtained in a trial of the OX40 agonist ivuxolimab. Source of these receptors: an adult with an advanced solid tumor such as melanoma, head and neck, liver or kidney cancer. The CDR3 runs from the conserved cysteine through the conserved F or W. D genes are given only for firm matches.

j_call	v_call	d_call	cdr3_nt	cdr3_aa
TRBJ2-1	TRBV9	NA	TGTGCCAGCAGCCGGGTGGGAGGCTACAATGAGCAGTTCTTC	CASSRVGGYNEQFF
TRBJ2-5	TRBV7-2	NA	TGTGCCAGCAGCTCGACTGGGGCCGAGACCCAGTACTTC	CASSSTGAETQYF
TRBJ2-3	TRBV30	NA	TGTGCCTGGAGTGTTGTGAGTGGTCGAGATACGCAGTATTTT	CAWSVVSGRDTQYF
TRBJ1-4	TRBV20-1	NA	TGCAGTGCAGGTTTCGATGAAAAACTGTTTTTT	CSAGFDEKLFF
TRBJ1-1	TRBV25-1	NA	TGTGCCAGCAGGGCAGGGTTTGGGTACGCTTTCTTT	CASRAGFGYAFF
TRBJ1-2	TRBV9	NA	TGTGCCAGCAGCGCGCCTCTGTCGATCCACGGCTACACCTTC	CASSAPLSIHGYTF
TRBJ1-2	TRBV11-2	NA	TGTGCCAGCAGCTCCCTTCAAACAGGCTCCTATGGCTACACCTTC	CASSSLQTGSYGYTF
TRBJ1-6	TRBV4-3	TRBD1	TGCGCCAGCAGCCAGCCCGACAGGGCCAATTCACCCCTCCACTTT	CASSQPDRANSPLHF
TRBJ2-7	TRBV6-5	NA	TGTGCCAGCAGTTCCGATTACGAGCAGTACTTC	CASSSDYEQYF
TRBJ1-5	TRBV6-5	NA	TGTGCCAGCAGAACGGACAGAAATCAGCCCCAGCATTTT	CASRTDRNQPQHF
TRBJ2-2	TRBV2	NA	TGTGCCAGCAGTGAACAGGCCAGGGGGGAGCTGTTTTTT	CASSEQARGELFF
TRBJ2-1	TRBV4-1	TRBD1	TGCGCCAGCAGCGTCGGGACAGCCAATGAGCAGTTCTTC	CASSVGTANEQFF
TRBJ2-1	TRBV4-3	TRBD2	TGCGCCAGCAGCCCGGCCGGGACTAGCGGGGGGCTGTACAATGAGCAGTTCTTC	CASSPAGTSGGLYNEQFF
TRBJ2-1	TRBV5-1	TRBD1	TGCGCCAGCAGCGCAGACAGGGGGAACCTATACAATGAGCGGCAGTTCTTC	CASSADRGNLYNERQFF
TRBJ2-7	TRBV7-6	TRBD2	TGTGCCAGCAGCTTGCAACTCTTAGCGGGAGGGCCCGACGAGCAGTACTTC	CASSLQLLAGGPDEQYF
TRBJ2-2	TRBV5-8	NA	TGTGCCAGCAGCTTGGCCGACTGGGCCGGGGAGCTGTTTTTT	CASSLADWAGELFF
TRBJ2-2	TRBV4-1	NA	TGCGCCAGCAGCCAAGATACCCCGCAGGGACGGGCCGGGGAGCTGTTTTTT	CASSQDTPQGRAGELFF
TRBJ2-1	TRBV19	NA	TGTGCCAGTAGTATATCCTGGGGGCGGGGCGAGCAGTTCTTC	CASSISWGRGEQFF
TRBJ1-2	TRBV9	NA	TGTGCCAGCAGCCCCCGGACGAGCGCAGGCTACACCTTC	CASSPRTSAGYTF
TRBJ2-5	TRBV5-5	NA	TGTGCCAGCAGCTTGGCGCCATATTTGTACCAAGAGACCCAGTACTTC	CASSLAPYLYQETQYF
TRBJ1-6	TRBV6-1	NA	TGTGCCAGCAAGGGGTTAAGGACCCTCCACTTT	CASKGLRTLHF
TRBJ2-5	TRBV5-8	TRBD2	TGTGCCAGCAGCTCGGGGGGGACTAGCGGGAAAGGAGAGACCCAGTACTTC	CASSSGGTSGKGETQYF
TRBJ1-1	TRBV23-1	NA	TGCGCCAGCAGTCAATCGTGGGCAGGGGACACTGAAGCTTTCTTT	CASSQSWAGDTEAFF
TRBJ1-1	TRBV11-3	TRBD1	TGTGCCAGCAGCTCAGGGGGAAGCCTAACTGAAGCTTTCTTT	CASSSGGSLTEAFF
TRBJ1-6	TRBV5-1	NA	TGCGCCAGCAGCGCCGGGACTAATAATTCACCCCTCCACTTT	CASSAGTNNSPLHF
TRBJ1-1	TRBV4-1	NA	TGCGCCAGCAGCCCCCCCGACACGTACACTGAAGCTTTCTTT	CASSPPDTYTEAFF
TRBJ2-5	TRBV14	TRBD1	TGTGCCAGCAGCCAAAGGGACAGGGTGGAGACCCAGTACTTC	CASSQRDRVETQYF
TRBJ2-7	TRBV2	NA	TGTGCCAGCAGTGAAGCGCTTAGGGGCGAGCAGTACTTC	CASSEALRGEQYF
TRBJ1-5	TRBV30	TRBD1	TGTGCCTGGAGACCGGGACAGGGGGCTTATAGCAATCAGCCCCAGCATTTT	CAWRPGQGAYSNQPQHF